A single TCR beta chain is shown here with its context. Its antigen is unknown. This sample is part of a study of prognosis after radiotherapy for stage I lung cancer. The length of the CDR3 is 17 residues. CDR1 MGHRA and CDR2 YSYEKL come from the germline V gene. Trimming removed 1 base from V and 2 bases from J; junction bases left unmatched: 11. Two sampling time points were used, and 5 to 6.5 milliliters of peripheral blood were drawn at each. Study-wide findings and caveats: Unique TCR clone counts were lower following stereotactic body radiation therapy (median roughly 10,000 versus 7,000). Patients with and without metastases reportedly differed in TRBV and TRBJ gene usage frequencies.

CDR3 of TCR beta was amplified from genomic DNA via a two-round multiplex PCR. Round-one PCR had primers specific to each TRBV and TRBJ gene. TCRdb re-called the multiplex PCR reads with MiXCR, one entry per CDR3 protein. The table shows fewer than 40,000 distinct CDR3 sequences, with around 30% occurring only once. The sequencing used PBMCs, collected before or after stereotactic body radiation therapy (not recorded which). The clonotype comes from a donor over 45 with non-small cell lung cancer. The chain uses TRBV4-1 and TRBJ2-7; 7 nucleotides align to TRBD1. In DNA form, the CDR3 reads TGCGCCAGCAGCCAAGGCGCCCGACGGACAGGAGCCTACGAGCAGTACTTC. Translation gives CASSQGARRTGAYEQYF.